The following is a T cell receptor (beta chain) sequence with its context. Its specificity is not known. This record comes from a study of cytomegalovirus exposure and HLA in healthy donors. Across the study: In a later analysis, the 100 to 150 validation repertoires were reported to have used the same platform as the 600 to 800 first-cohort repertoires.

Only in-frame clones appear in the TCRdb table, and some are missing; sequencing was by immunoSEQ multiplex PCR. The sample has around 230,000 clones, about 86% seen once. Overall study findings and caveats: TCR beta chains numbering more than 150 were designated cytomegalovirus-associated. The majority of TCR sequences were rare, yet some public TCRs appeared in many donors.

Germline CDR1 SGHKS, CDR2 YYEKEE (reference sequence). The CDR3 sequence is 12 residues long. V dropped 5 bases and J dropped 3 bases, with 9 bases sitting between them. The chain carries TRBV5-5 and TRBJ2-7; no reliable D call. The TCR comes from a woman aged 25 to 39 in good health and CMV-seropositive. The source material was PBMCs. CDR3 sequence: CASSINLYEQYF. CDR3 DNA sequence: TGTGCCAGCAGTATTAATCTCTACGAGCAGTACTTC.